This TCR beta chain was documented in a study of identical twins. The study's findings and limits: Beta out-of-frame twin sharing showed a weaker excess.

TCRdb processed the 5' RACE reads anew with MiXCR; each CDR3 protein has one entry. Of 450,000 or so distinct CDR3 sequences in the sample, roughly an eighth were seen once. Regarding this clonotype: Its antigen is as yet unknown.

From germline, CDR1 is LGHDT and CDR2 YNNKEL (reference sequence). V lost 8 bases and J 5 bases, leaving 7 bases between the germline ends. This CDR3 comprises 11 residues. A further study also used this sample, focusing on yellow fever vaccine responses in identical twins.

The origin of this receptor is a woman in her late teens or twenties in good health. Sequenced input: CD4+ T cells sorted from blood. V is TRBV3-1 and J is TRBJ2-1; no reliable D call. DNA of the CDR3: TGTGCCAGCCGACGGGACAATGAGCAGTTCTTC. Translating it yields CASRRDNEQFF.